The 8 T cell receptor beta chains presented below share a single source sample, sequenced in a study of OX40 agonist ivuxolimab in advanced cancers. Generated by immunoSEQ multiplex PCR, the TCRdb table keeps only in-frame clones and is missing some. The sample has tens of thousands of clones; roughly nine tenths are singletons. The sample was CD4+ or CD8+ T cells sorted from blood, taken in a trial of the OX40 agonist ivuxolimab. The receptors stem from an adult with an advanced solid tumor such as melanoma, head and neck, liver or kidney cancer.

The rearrangement uses TRBV19 and TRBJ2-5; possible D gene TRBD1, 5 bases. The V gene's germline CDR1 is LNHDA and CDR2 SQIVND (reference sequence). The length of the CDR3 is 14 residues. V was pared by 3 bases and J by 5 bases, with 13 bases between. The CDR3 coding sequence is TGTGCCAGTAGTATCCCTCACAGGCAGGAGACCCAGTACTTC. It specifies CASSIPHRQETQYF.

The chain carries TRBV6-5 and TRBJ2-1; 7 nucleotides agree with TRBD2. The CDR3 runs to 14 residues. Germline V gives CDR1 MNHEY, CDR2 SVGAGI. V was clipped by 6 bases and J by 3 bases; unmatched bases: 5. The CDR3 sequence: CASSQRTSYNEQFF. The CDR3 coding sequence is TGTGCCAGCAGCCAACGGACTAGCTACAATGAGCAGTTCTTC.

The chain couples TRBV25-1 to TRBJ2-1, with D unclear. Per germline, CDR1 MGHDK and CDR2 SYGVNS. Between the trimmed V and J ends, which lost 6 bases and 4 bases, there was a span of 4 bases. The CDR3 loop spans 11 amino acids. CDR3 in amino acids: CASRGYNEQFF. CDR3 nucleotides: TGTGCCAGCAGGGGATACAATGAGCAGTTCTTC.

The chain joins TRBV5-1 to TRBJ1-1; D is possibly TRBD1 (5 bases). The CDR3 runs to 15 residues. V was shortened by 6 bases and J by 6 bases, with 21 bases between the two germline ends. The V gene's germline CDR1 is SGHRS and CDR2 YFSETQ. CDR3 in amino acids: CASTDLGTYPSEAFF. The DNA for the CDR3 is TGCGCCAGCACCGACCTTGGGACCTACCCCTCTGAAGCTTTCTTT.

J is TRBJ2-7 and V is TRBV9; weak D call: TRBD2 (5 bases). Trimming left V 0 bases short and J 5 bases short, with 15 bases between. The CDR3 consists of 15 residues. Germline assignment: CDR1 SGDLS and CDR2 YYNGEE. This chain's CDR3 is CASSVVGSSSNEQYF. The CDR3 DNA reads as TGTGCCAGCAGCGTAGTAGGGTCTAGCTCTAACGAGCAGTACTTC.

Remarks on this clone: The sample holds other DNA sequences that translate to the same CDR3. CDR3 in amino acids: CASSPQNTEAFF. The CDR3, as DNA: TGTGCCAGCAGCCCTCAGAACACTGAAGCTTTCTTT. The chain links TRBV7-9 to TRBJ1-1; D ambiguous. The CDR3 has 12 amino acids. Trimming left V 5 bases short and J 1 base short, with 5 bases between. Per germline, CDR1 SEHNR and CDR2 FQNEAQ (reference sequence).

This chain uses TRBV2 with TRBJ2-5; the match to TRBD1 covers 7 bases. The CDR3 is 14 amino acids. The V and J ends lost 6 bases and 5 bases, in that order; junction bases with no gene match: 9. Looked up from germline, CDR1 is SNHLY and CDR2 is FYNNEI. The CDR3 here is CASRRQGVRETQYF. In DNA, the CDR3 is TGTGCCAGCAGACGGCAGGGGGTAAGGGAGACCCAGTACTTC.

The genes are TRBV7-8 and TRBJ1-1, with 10 nucleotides matching TRBD1. Germline CDR1 and CDR2: SGHVS and FQNEAQ. CDR3 length: 16 residues. With V trimmed by 3 bases and J by 11 bases, 15 bases remained unmatched. The CDR3 sequence: CASSFRSGQGPLAAFF. In DNA form, the CDR3 reads TGTGCCAGCAGCTTTCGATCGGGACAGGGGCCCCTGGCGGCTTTCTTT.